These 3 T cell receptor beta chains share one sample of origin, sequenced in a study of immune heterogeneity within non-small cell lung tumors. A first 10-cycle multiplex round used 32 V-gene and 13 J-gene primers on TCR beta CDR3. TCRdb fed the multiplex PCR reads into MiXCR, producing one record per CDR3 protein. The table has about 3,100 distinct CDR3 sequences, about a sixth seen once. Bulk tumor genomic DNA constituted the template, at 600 ng per sample. Primary tumors were biopsied several times each, far apart, intraoperatively. These patients got curative surgery after being newly diagnosed with untreated non-small cell lung cancer. The specimen was lung tumor tissue. These receptors were taken from a man over 45 with non-small cell lung cancer.

This clonotype qualifies as medium-sized. The CDR3 sequence: CASTPGQGNEQFF. CDR3 coding DNA: TGTGCCAGCACCCCGGGACAGGGCAATGAGCAGTTCTTC. The chain couples TRBV28 to TRBJ2-1; 9 bases agree with TRBD1. Germline CDR1 is MDHEN and CDR2 is SYDVKM. This CDR3 region has 13 residues. Losses at the gene ends were 7 bases for V and 6 bases for J; bases not matched to a gene: 4.

Regarding this clonotype: Given a much more abundant clone one base away, this may be a read error. The rearrangement links TRBV20-1 to TRBJ2-7; TRBD2 matches 7 bases. The CDR3 runs to 13 residues. CDR1 is DFQATT, CDR2 SNEGSKA, per germline (reference sequence). The CDR3 region has the DNA TGCAGTCCTAGAGTTGGAGGACTAGACGAGCAGTACTTC. Its translation is CSPRVGGLDEQYF.

Of note for this clonotype: With a much larger clone just one base away, this may be a read error. The chain combines TRBV11-2 with TRBJ2-7; D is uncertain. CDR1 SGHAT and CDR2 FQNNGV come from the germline V gene. CDR3 length: 14 amino acids. In nucleotides, the CDR3 is TGTGCCAGCAGCTTACGACCGGTCTCCTACAAGCAGTACTTC. Translating gives CASSLRPVSYKQYF.